This T cell receptor (beta chain) was identified during a study of blood T cell repertoires in COVID-19. Background on the study: Samples of COVID-19 (acute and convalescent) were obtained from the United States, Italy and Spain.

For this clone: At the DNA level, this CDR3 is encoded by other sequences in the same sample as well.

Repertoires were generated with immunoSEQ multiplex PCR, while TCRdb's copy carries only in-frame clones and drops some. Of 300,000 to 350,000 clones listed, around 90% were seen once; the top ten hold approximately 4%. The CDR3 contains 15 residues. Germline CDR1 is MDHEN and CDR2 is SYDVKM. With 6 bases clipped from V and 4 bases from J, the junction kept 7 bases outside the gene matches. Participant age was about 18 to 89 years, and participants resided in 24 US areas. Cohort allocation depended upon clinical history that participants reported. The J gene is TRBJ1-5, the V gene TRBV28, with 9 bases fitting TRBD1. Sequencing was done on a sample of PBMCs or T cells enriched from blood (not recorded which). The source is a young woman with acute COVID-19. CDR3 residues: CASSLGDRDNQPQHF. The CDR3 nucleotides are TGTGCCAGCAGCCTTGGGGACAGGGATAATCAGCCCCAGCATTTT.